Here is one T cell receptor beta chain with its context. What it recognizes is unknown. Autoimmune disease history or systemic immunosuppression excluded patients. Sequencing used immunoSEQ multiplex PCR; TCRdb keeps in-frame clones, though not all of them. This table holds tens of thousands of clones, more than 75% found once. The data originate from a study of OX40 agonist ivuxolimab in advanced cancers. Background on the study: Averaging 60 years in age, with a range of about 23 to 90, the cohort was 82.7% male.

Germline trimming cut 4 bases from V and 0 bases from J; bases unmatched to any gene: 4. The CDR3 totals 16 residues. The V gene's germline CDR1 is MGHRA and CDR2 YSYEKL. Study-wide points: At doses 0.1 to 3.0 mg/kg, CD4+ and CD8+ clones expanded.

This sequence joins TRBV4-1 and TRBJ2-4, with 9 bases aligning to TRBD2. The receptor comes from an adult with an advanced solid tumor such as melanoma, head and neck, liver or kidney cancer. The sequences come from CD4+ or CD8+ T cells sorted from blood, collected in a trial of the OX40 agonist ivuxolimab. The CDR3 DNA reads TGCGCCAGCAGCCCCGGACTAGCGTTAGCCAAAAACATTCAGTACTTC. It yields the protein CASSPGLALAKNIQYF.